This T cell receptor beta chain appears in the sequencing data of a study of molecular identifiers for immune sequencing clone quantification. Study results and limitations: Among effectors, clones above 20 RNA copies held over 97% of molecules; among naive cells, under 1%.

A word on this clonotype: The antigen is undetermined. An end of the junction differs from the germline gene, which may be a read error.

Germline V gene data show CDR1 as SGHDT and CDR2 as YYEEEE. CDR3 length: 15 residues. Previously reported methods and listed TCR primers produced the bulk TCR libraries. Using its own MiXCR run on the PCR reads, TCRdb lists one record per CDR3 protein. The sample contains around 320,000 distinct CDR3 sequences, roughly a quarter of which appear only once. Source material for naive CD8 libraries was about 17,000 to 1,100,000 sorted cells, with 10%, 30% or 50% RNA. Naive CD8 T cells underwent sorting with the CD8+CD4-CCR7+CD45RA+ definition. The sequence came from a human donor in good health. Some libraries in this study had Jurkat cell RNA spiked in. The sequenced sample was naive CD8+ T cells from blood, with Jurkat cell RNA spiked in. Subset indicated: FACS-sorted CD8+CD4-CCR7+CD45RA+ naive T cells. The chain is built from TRBV5-6 and TRBJ2-7; 9 positions agree with TRBD1. The chain's CDR3 is CASRSDRGVSYEQHF. In DNA form, the CDR3 reads TGTGCCAGCAGATCGGACAGGGGAGTCTCCTACGAGCAGCACTTC.